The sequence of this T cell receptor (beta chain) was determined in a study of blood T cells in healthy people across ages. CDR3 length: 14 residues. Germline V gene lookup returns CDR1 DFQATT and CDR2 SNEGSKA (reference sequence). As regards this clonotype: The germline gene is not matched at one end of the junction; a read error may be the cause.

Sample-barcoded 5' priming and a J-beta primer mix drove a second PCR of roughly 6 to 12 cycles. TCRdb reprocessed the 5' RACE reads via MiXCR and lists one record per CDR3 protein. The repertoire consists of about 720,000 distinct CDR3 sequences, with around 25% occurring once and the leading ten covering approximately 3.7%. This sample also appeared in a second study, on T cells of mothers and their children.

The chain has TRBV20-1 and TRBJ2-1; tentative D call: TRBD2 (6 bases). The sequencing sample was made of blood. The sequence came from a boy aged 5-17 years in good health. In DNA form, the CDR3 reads TGTAGTGCTAGAGAGACTAGTCAGTACAATGAGCAGTTCTTC. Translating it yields CSARETSQYNEQFF.